This TCR beta chain was retrieved from a study of cytomegalovirus exposure and HLA in healthy donors. The study's findings and limits: Near-uniform donor sequencing depth was presumed by presence/absence analyses. The authors later linked a missense DCLRE1C variant to TCR beta V- and J-gene trimming.

V lost 5 bases and J lost 7, with 11 bases in between. The CDR3 runs to 13 residues. In regard to this clone: Antigen specificity is unknown.

It was with 60 Vbeta and 13 Jbeta primers that the PCR ran. The data were produced by immunoSEQ multiplex PCR, yet TCRdb's version contains in-frame clones alone and is incomplete. The sample includes about 93,000 clones, around three fifths of them seen just once. V and J are TRBV6-7 and TRBJ1-4, with D tentatively TRBD1 (6 bases). TRBV6-7 is noted as an ORF with a role that remains uncertain. Sequencing used PBMCs. This receptor was taken from a boy aged 10-17 years in good health and CMV-seropositive. CDR3 sequence: CASSGGQPEKLFF. The CDR3 region has the DNA TGTGCCAGCAGTGGCGGACAGCCTGAAAAACTGTTTTTT.